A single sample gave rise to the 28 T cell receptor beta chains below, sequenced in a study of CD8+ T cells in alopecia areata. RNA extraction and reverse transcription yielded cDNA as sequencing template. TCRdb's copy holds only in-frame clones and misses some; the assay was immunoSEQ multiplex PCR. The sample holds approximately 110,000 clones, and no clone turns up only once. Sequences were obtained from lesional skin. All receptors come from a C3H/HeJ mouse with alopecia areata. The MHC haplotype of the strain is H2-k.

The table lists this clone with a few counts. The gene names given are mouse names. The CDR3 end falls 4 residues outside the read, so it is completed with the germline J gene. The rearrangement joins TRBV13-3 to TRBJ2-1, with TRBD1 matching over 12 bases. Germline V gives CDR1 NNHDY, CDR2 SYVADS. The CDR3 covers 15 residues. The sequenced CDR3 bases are TGTGCCAGCAGTGGAAGGGACAGGGGGCGGGCT. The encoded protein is CASSGRDRGRA. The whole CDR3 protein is CASSGRDRGRAEQFF.

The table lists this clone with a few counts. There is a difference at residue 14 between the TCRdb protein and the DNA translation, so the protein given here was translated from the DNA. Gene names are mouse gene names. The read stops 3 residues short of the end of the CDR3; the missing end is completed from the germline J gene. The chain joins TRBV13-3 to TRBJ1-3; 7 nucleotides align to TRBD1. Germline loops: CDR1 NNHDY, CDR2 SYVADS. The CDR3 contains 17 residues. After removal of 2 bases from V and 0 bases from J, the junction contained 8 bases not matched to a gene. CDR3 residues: CASSEPDRVSSGNTLYF. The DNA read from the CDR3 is TGTGCCAGCAGTGAGCCAGACAGGGTATCTTCTGGAAATACG.

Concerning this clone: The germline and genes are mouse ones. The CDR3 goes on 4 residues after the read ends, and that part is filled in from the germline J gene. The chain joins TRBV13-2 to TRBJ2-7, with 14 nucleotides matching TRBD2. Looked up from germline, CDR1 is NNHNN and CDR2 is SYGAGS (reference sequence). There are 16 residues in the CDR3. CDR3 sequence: CASGVPGLGGRDEQYF. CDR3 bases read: TGTGCCAGCGGGGTCCCGGGACTGGGGGGGCGCGAT.

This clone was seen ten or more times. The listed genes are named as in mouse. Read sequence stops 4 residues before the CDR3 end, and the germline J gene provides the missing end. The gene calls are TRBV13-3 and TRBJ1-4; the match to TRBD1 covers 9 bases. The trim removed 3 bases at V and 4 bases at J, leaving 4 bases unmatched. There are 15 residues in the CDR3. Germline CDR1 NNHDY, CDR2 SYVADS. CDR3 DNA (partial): TGTGCCAGCAGTGCCACAGGGGGCTTCAACGAA. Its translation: CASSATGGFNE. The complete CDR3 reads CASSATGGFNERLFF.

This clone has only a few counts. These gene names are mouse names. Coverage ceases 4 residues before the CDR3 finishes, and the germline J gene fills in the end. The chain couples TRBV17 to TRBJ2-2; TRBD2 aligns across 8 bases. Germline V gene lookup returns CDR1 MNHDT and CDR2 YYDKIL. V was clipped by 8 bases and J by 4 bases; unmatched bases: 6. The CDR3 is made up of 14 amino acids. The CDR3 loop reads CASRTGSSTGQLYF. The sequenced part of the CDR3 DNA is TGTGCTAGCCGGACTGGGTCAAGCACCGGG.

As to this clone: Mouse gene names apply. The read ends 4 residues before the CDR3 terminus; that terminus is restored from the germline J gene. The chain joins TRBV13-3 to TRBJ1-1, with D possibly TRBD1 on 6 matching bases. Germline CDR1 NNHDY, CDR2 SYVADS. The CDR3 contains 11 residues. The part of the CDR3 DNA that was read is TGTGCCAGCGGGGGGGCGCGA. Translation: CASGGAR. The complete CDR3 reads CASGGAREVFF.

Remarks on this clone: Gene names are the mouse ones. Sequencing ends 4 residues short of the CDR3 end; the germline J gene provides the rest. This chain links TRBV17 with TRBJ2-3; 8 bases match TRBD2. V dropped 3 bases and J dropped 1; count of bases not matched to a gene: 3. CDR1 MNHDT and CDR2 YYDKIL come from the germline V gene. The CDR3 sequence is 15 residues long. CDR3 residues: CASSSPWGGAETLYF. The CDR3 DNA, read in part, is TGTGCTAGCAGTAGCCCCTGGGGGGGTGCAGAA.

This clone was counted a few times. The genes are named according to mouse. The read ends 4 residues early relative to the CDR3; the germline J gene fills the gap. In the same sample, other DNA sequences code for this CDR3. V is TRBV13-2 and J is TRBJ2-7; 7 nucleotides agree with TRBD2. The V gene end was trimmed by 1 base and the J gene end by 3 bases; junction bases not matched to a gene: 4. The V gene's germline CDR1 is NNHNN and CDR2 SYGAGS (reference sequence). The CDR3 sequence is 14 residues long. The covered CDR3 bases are TGTGCCAGCGGTGATTTGGCTGGGGGCTAT. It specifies CASGDLAGGY. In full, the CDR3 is CASGDLAGGYEQYF.

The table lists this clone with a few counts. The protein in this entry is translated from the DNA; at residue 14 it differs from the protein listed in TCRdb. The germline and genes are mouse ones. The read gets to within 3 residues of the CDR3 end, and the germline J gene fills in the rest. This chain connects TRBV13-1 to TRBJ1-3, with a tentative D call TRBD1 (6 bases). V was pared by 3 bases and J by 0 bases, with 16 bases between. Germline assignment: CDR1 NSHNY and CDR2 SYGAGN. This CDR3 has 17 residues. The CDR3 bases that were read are TGTGCCAGCAGTGTCATCCGGGACACAAATTCTGGAAATACG. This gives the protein CASSVIRDTNSGNT. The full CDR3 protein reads CASSVIRDTNSGNTLYF.

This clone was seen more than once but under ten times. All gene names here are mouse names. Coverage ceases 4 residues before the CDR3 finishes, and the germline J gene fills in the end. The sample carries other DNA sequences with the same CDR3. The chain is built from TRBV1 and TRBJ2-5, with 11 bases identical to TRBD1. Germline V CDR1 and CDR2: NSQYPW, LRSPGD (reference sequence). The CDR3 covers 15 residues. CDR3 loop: CTCSAGTGGLDTQYF. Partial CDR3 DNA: TGCACCTGCAGTGCAGGGACAGGGGGCTTGGAC.

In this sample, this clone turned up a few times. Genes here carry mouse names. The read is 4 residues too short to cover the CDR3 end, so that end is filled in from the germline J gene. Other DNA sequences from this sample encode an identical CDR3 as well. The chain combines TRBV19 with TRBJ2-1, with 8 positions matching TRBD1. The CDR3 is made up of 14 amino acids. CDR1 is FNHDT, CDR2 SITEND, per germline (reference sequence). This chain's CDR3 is CASSIRQGRAEQFF. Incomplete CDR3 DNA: TGTGCCAGCAGTATACGACAGGGGAGAGCT.

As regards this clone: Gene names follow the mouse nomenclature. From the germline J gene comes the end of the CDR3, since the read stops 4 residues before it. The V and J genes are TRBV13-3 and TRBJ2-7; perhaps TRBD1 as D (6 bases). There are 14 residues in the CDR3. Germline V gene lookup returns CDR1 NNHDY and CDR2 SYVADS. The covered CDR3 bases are TGTGCCAGCAGTGATGCTCCCACAGGGTAT. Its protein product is CASSDAPTGY. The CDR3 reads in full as CASSDAPTGYEQYF.

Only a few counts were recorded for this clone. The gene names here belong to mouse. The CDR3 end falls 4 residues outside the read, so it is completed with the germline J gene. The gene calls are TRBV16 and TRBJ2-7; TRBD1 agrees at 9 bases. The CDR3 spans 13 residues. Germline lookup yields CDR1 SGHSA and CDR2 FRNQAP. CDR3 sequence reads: CASSEQGADEQYF. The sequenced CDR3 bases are TGTGCAAGCAGCGAACAGGGGGCCGAT. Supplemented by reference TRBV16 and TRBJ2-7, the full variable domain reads NAGVIQTPRHKVTGKGQEATLWCEPISGHSAVFWYRQTIVQGLEFLTYFRNQAPIDDSGMPKERFSAQMPNQSHSTLKIQSTQPQDSAVYLCASSEQGADEQYFGPGTRLTVL.

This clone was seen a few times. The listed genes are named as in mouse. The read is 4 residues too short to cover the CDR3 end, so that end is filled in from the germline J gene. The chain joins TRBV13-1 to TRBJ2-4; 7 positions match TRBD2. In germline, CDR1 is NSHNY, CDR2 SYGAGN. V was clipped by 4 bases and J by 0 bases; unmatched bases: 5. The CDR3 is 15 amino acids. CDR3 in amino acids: CASSRLGSSQNTLYF. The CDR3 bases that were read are TGTGCCAGCAGTCGACTGGGATCTAGTCAAAAC.

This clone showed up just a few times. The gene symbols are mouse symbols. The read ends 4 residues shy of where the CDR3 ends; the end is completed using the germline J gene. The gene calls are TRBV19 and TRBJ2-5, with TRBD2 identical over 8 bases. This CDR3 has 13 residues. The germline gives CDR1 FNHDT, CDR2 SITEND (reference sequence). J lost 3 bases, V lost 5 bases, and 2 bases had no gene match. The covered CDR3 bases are TGTGCCAGCAGACGGACTGGGCAAGAC. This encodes CASRRTGQD. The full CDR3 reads CASRRTGQDTQYF.

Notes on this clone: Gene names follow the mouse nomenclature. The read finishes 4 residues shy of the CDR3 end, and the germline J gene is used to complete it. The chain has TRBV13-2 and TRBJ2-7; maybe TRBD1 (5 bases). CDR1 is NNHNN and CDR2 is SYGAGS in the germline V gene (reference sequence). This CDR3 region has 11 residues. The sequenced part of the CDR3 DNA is TGTGCCAGCGGCGCAGGGTAT. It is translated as CASGAGY. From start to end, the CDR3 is CASGAGYEQYF.

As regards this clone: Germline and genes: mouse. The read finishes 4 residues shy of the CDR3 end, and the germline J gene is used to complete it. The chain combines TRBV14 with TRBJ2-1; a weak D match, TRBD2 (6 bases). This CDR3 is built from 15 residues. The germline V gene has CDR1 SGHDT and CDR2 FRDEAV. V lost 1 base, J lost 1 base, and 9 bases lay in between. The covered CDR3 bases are TGTGCCAGCAGTTTCCTCGACTGGAACTATGCT. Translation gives CASSFLDWNYA. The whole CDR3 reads CASSFLDWNYAEQFF.

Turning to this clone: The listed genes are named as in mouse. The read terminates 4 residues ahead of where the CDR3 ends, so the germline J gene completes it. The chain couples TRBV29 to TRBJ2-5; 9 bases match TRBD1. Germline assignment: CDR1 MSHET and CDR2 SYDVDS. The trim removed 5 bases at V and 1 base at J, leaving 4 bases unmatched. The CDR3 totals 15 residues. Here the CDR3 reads CASSRDREDQDTQYF. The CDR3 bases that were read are TGTGCTAGCAGTAGGGACAGGGAAGACCAAGAC.

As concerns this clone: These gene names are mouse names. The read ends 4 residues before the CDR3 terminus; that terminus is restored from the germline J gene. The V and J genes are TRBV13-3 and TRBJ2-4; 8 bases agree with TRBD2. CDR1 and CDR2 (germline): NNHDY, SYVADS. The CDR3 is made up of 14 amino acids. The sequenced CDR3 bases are TGTGCCAGCAGTGATGCGGGGGGGCTAAAC. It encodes CASSDAGGLN. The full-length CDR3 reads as CASSDAGGLNTLYF.

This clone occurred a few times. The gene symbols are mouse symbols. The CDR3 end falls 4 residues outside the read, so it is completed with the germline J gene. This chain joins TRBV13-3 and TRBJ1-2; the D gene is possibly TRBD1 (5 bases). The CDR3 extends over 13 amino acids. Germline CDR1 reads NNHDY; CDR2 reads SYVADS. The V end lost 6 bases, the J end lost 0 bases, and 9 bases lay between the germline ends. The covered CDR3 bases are TGTGCCAGCATGGGGACTTCAAACTCC. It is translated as CASMGTSNS. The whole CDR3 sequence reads CASMGTSNSDYTF.

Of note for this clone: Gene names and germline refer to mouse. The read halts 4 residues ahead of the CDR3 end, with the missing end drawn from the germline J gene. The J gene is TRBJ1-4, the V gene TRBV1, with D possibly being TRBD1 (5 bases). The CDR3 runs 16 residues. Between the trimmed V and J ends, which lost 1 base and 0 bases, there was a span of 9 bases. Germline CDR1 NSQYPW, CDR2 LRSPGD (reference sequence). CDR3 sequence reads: CTCSAGQSISNERLFF. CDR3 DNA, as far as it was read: TGCACCTGCAGTGCAGGACAGTCTATTTCCAACGAA.

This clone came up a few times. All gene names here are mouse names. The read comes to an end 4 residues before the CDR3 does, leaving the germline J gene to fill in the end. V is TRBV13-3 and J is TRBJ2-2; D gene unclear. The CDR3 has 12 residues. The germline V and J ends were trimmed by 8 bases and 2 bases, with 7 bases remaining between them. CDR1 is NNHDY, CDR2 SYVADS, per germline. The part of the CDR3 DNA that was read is TGTGCCAGTTCAGCGAACACCGGG. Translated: CASSANTG. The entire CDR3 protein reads CASSANTGQLYF. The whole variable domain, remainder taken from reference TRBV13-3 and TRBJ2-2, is EAAVTQSPRSKVAVTGGKVTLSCHQTNNHDYMYWYRQDTGHGLRLIHYSYVADSTEKGDIPDGYKASRPSQENFSLILELASLSQTAVYFCASSANTGQLYFGEGSKLTVL.

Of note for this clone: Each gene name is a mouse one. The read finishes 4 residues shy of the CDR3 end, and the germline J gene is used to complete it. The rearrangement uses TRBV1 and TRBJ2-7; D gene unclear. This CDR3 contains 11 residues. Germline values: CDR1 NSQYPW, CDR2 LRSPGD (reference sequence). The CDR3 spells CTCSAGYEQYF. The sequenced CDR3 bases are TGCACCTGCAGTGCTGGGTAT.

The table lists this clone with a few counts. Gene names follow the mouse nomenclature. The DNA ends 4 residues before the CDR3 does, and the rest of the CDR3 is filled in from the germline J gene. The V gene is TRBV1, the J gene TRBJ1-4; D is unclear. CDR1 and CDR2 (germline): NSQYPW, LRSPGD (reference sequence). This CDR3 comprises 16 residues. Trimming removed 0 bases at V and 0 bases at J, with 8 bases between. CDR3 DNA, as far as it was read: TGCACCTGCAGTGCAGACGGAACAGTTTCCAACGAA. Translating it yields CTCSADGTVSNE. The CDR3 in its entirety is CTCSADGTVSNERLFF.

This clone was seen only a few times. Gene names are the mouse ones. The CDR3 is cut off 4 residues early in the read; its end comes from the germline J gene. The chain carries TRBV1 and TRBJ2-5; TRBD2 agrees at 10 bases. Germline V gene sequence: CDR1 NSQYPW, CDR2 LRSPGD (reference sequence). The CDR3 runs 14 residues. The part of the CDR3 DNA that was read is TGCACCTGCAGTGCCTGGGGGGGCGCGGAC. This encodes CTCSAWGGAD. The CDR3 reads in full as CTCSAWGGADTQYF.

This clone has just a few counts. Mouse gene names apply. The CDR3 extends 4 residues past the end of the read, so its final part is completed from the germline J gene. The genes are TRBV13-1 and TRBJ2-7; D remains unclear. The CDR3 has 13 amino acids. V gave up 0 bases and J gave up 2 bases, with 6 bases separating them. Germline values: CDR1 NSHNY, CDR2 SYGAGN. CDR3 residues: CASSDVTPYEQYF. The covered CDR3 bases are TGTGCCAGCAGTGATGTAACACCCTAT.

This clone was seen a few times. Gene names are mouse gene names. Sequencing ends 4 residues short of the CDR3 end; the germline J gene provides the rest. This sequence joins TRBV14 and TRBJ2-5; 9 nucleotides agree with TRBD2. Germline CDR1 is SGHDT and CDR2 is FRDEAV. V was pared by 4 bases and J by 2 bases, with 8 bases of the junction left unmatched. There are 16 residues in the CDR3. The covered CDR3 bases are TGTGCCAGCAGTCCCCGGACTGGGGACGCCCAAGAC. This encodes CASSPRTGDAQD. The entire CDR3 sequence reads CASSPRTGDAQDTQYF.

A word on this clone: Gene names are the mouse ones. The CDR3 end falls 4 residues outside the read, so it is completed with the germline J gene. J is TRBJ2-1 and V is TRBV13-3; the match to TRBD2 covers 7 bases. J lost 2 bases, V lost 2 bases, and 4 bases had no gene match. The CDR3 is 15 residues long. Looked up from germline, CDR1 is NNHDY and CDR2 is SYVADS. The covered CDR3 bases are TGTGCCAGCAGTGAGTCGGGGGGGGACTATGCT. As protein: CASSESGGDYA. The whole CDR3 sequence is CASSESGGDYAEQFF.